These 23 T cell receptor beta chains came from one sample sequenced in a study of neurological immune-mediated disorders. One entry per CDR3 protein results from TCRdb running MiXCR on the 5' RACE reads. The table includes more than 55,000 distinct CDR3 sequences, about 10% detected once. Time point given: longitudinal time-point 2. Input material: PBMCs. These receptors originate from a man in his thirties or forties in good health.

This clonotype was detected ten times or more. The chain combines TRBV3-1 with TRBJ2-1; TRBD2 might be the D (6 bases). Trimming pared 0 bases from V and 2 bases from J, leaving 8 bases between. In germline, CDR1 is LGHDT, CDR2 YNNKEL (reference sequence). CDR3 length equals 15 residues. CDR3 sequence: CASSQERGTYNEQFF. CDR3 DNA: TGTGCCAGCAGCCAAGAACGCGGGACCTACAATGAGCAGTTCTTC.

Many counts were recorded for this clonotype. This chain links TRBV4-3 with TRBJ2-5; 7 nucleotides match TRBD1. The CDR3 runs to 14 residues. Per germline, CDR1 LGHNA and CDR2 YSLEER. The junction had 10 bases not matched to a gene; V was cut back by 3 bases and J by 9 bases. The CDR3 reads CASSQTGKGDAQYF. The CDR3 DNA reads TGCGCCAGCAGCCAGACAGGGAAGGGGGATGCCCAGTACTTC.

This clonotype was detected many times. The chain couples TRBV7-9 to TRBJ2-7; D not certain. With 5 bases removed from V and 2 bases from J, the gap between germline ends came to 13 bases. This CDR3 comprises 14 residues. Germline-derived CDR1 and CDR2 are SEHNR and FQNEAQ (reference sequence). CDR3 DNA: TGTGCCAGCAGCCCAAACCTCGACACCTACGAGCAGTACTTC. Its protein is CASSPNLDTYEQYF.

This clonotype was recorded many times. J is TRBJ2-1 and V is TRBV10-3; D tentatively fits TRBD1 or TRBD2 (6 bases each). Looked up from germline, CDR1 is ENHRY and CDR2 is SYGVKD. CDR3 size: 15 residues. V was clipped by 7 bases and J by 0 bases, with 13 bases between them. In DNA form, the CDR3 reads TGTGCCATCACCGGGGGCCCAAGCTCCTACAATGAGCAGTTCTTC. Its protein product is CAITGGPSSYNEQFF.

The chain uses TRBV5-6 and TRBJ2-1; D not certain. The CDR3 is 12 amino acids. Deletions cut 1 base from V and 6 bases from J, with 5 bases between. Germline V lookup: CDR1 SGHDT, CDR2 YYEEEE. The CDR3 sequence is CASSLSVNEQFF. The CDR3 region has the DNA TGTGCCAGCAGCTTGTCTGTCAATGAGCAGTTCTTC.

This clonotype was seen many times. The gene calls are TRBV11-3 and TRBJ2-4, with unresolved D. CDR3 size: 13 residues. The ends were cut back, 1 base at V and 8 bases at J, with 9 bases in the middle. Looked up from germline, CDR1 is SGHNT and CDR2 is YENEEA. DNA of the CDR3: TGTGCCAGCAGCTTAGGCGGCCGGGACATTCAGTACTTC. Its translation is CASSLGGRDIQYF.

This clonotype was observed many times. The rearrangement links TRBV6-2 or TRBV6-3 to TRBJ1-1; no clear D gene. This CDR3 is built from 13 residues. Germline values: CDR1 MNHEY, CDR2 SVGEGT. With 1 base removed from V and 4 bases from J, the gap between germline ends came to 7 bases. CDR3: CASSYYAVTEAFF. The CDR3 DNA sequence: TGTGCCAGCAGTTACTACGCAGTCACTGAAGCTTTCTTT.

Of note for this clonotype: This may be a read error, as it is one base from a much larger clone. The chain is built from TRBV4-3 and TRBJ2-2; perhaps TRBD2 as D (6 bases). There are 16 residues in the CDR3. Per germline, CDR1 LGHNA and CDR2 YSLEER. The CDR3 DNA follows: TGCGTCAGCAGCTCGGATAGCGGAGCGAACACCGGGGAGCTGTTTTTT. This codes for CVSSSDSGANTGELFF.

In this sample, this clonotype turned up many times. This rearrangement joins TRBV4-1 to TRBJ2-7; 9 bases map to TRBD1. The germline CDR1 and CDR2 sequences are MGHRA and YSYEKL. With 1 base clipped from V and 6 bases from J, the junction kept 1 base outside the gene matches. This CDR3 comprises 13 residues. CDR3 residues: CASSQGDRAEQYF. For the CDR3, the DNA is TGCGCCAGCAGCCAAGGGGACAGGGCCGAGCAGTACTTC.

This clonotype was picked up many times. The V gene is TRBV20-1, the J gene TRBJ2-5, with D perhaps given as TRBD1 or TRBD2 (5 bases each). The CDR3 length is 15 residues. V lost 0 bases and J lost 2, with 13 bases in between. CDR1 and CDR2 (germline): DFQATT, SNEGSKA (reference sequence). The CDR3 sequence: CSARDVSEGQETQYF. The CDR3 bases are TGCAGTGCTAGAGATGTGTCCGAGGGGCAAGAGACCCAGTACTTC.

This clonotype was detected ten times or more. The chain recombines TRBV4-2 with TRBJ2-4; D possibly corresponds to TRBD1 (5 bases). V lost 0 bases and J lost 0, with 15 bases in between. The germline gives CDR1 LGHNA, CDR2 YNFKEQ. This CDR3 has 18 residues. CDR3 residues: CASSQDSRGTLAKNIQYF. The CDR3, as DNA: TGTGCCAGCAGCCAAGATTCAAGGGGAACCTTAGCCAAAAACATTCAGTACTTC.

This clonotype has more than one count but fewer than ten. The chain has TRBV10-3 and TRBJ2-5; no definite D call. The CDR3 covers 12 residues. Germline CDR1 reads ENHRY; CDR2 reads SYGVKD. The V and J ends lost 4 bases and 2 bases respectively, with 5 bases between them. For the CDR3, the DNA is TGTGCCATCAGTGTGGCGCAAGAGACCCAGTACTTC. Its translation: CAISVAQETQYF.

This clonotype has ten or more counts. The chain combines TRBV18 with TRBJ2-5; D is perhaps TRBD2 (5 bases). The CDR3 length is 16 residues. Germline V gene data show CDR1 as KGHSH and CDR2 as LQKENI. The V end was cut by 5 bases, the J end by 4 bases, with 20 bases between. CDR3 sequence reads: CASSGSILSAGETQYF. Here the CDR3 DNA reads TGTGCCAGCTCAGGTAGTATACTCTCGGCGGGAGAGACCCAGTACTTC. Based on the CDR3 plus reference TRBV18 and TRBJ2-5, the full variable domain is NAGVMQNPRHLVRRRGQEARLRCSPMKGHSHVYWYRQLPEEGLKFMVYLQKENIIDESGMPKERFSAEFPKEGPSILRIQQVVRGDSAAYFCASSGSILSAGETQYFGPGTRLLVL.

Points on this clonotype: One junction end disagrees with the germline gene, perhaps due to a read error. This rearrangement joins TRBV6-6 to TRBJ1-2, with D tentatively TRBD1 (5 bases). CDR1 and CDR2 from the germline V gene are MNHNY and SVGAGI (reference sequence). The CDR3 is 14 residues long. This chain's CDR3 is CANSYGGVGQIISF. CDR3 coding DNA: TGTGCCAACAGTTACGGGGGAGTCGGTCAAATTATCTCCTTC.

This clonotype was counted ten times or more. V and J are TRBV5-6 and TRBJ1-1; weak D call: TRBD1 (6 bases). The CDR3 runs 14 residues. Between the trimmed V and J ends, which lost 2 bases and 2 bases, there was a span of 10 bases. The germline gives CDR1 SGHDT, CDR2 YYEEEE. In DNA form, the CDR3 reads TGTGCCAGCAGCTTTGGGGACATTAACACTGAAGCTTTCTTT. Protein sequence: CASSFGDINTEAFF.

This chain links TRBV6-5 with TRBJ1-1; possible D gene TRBD1, 6 bases. This CDR3 comprises 14 residues. Germline V CDR1 and CDR2: MNHEY, SVGAGI. Trimming took 11 bases from V and 8 from J, leaving 24 bases between them. CDR3 region: CACEPGHGFTEAFF. CDR3 DNA sequence: TGTGCCTGCGAACCGGGACATGGCTTCACCGAAGCTTTCTTT.

This clonotype was found many times. This chain uses TRBV20-1 with TRBJ1-5; a weak D match, TRBD1 (5 bases). The CDR3 sequence is 13 residues long. Germline CDR1 reads DFQATT; CDR2 reads SNEGSKA (reference sequence). Trimming removed 4 bases at V and 3 bases at J, with 10 bases between. CDR3 coding DNA: TGCAGTGCTATTCAGGGACCCAATCAGCCCCAGCATTTT. This encodes CSAIQGPNQPQHF.

In this sample, this clonotype turned up many times. J is TRBJ2-3 and V is TRBV27; 11 bases match TRBD2. The ends lost 3 bases at V and 3 bases at J; junction bases unmatched: 11. Per germline, CDR1 MNHEY and CDR2 SMNVEV (reference sequence). This CDR3 comprises 18 residues. The CDR3 bases are TGTGCCAGCAGTTTCCTCCAGGGACTAGCGGAGGGAACAGATACGCAGTATTTT. This sequence encodes CASSFLQGLAEGTDTQYF.

This clonotype was counted ten times or more. The J gene is TRBJ2-7, the V gene TRBV10-3; 8 bases map to TRBD1. The germline V gene has CDR1 ENHRY and CDR2 SYGVKD. Trimming cost V 5 bases and J 0 bases; bases outside gene matches: 6. The CDR3 is 15 amino acids. CDR3 in DNA: TGTGCCATCAGTTCGACAGGGGTTAGCTCCTACGAGCAGTACTTC. Translated: CAISSTGVSSYEQYF.

The chain uses TRBV11-1 and TRBJ2-7; 9 nucleotides agree with TRBD1. The junction had 11 bases not matched to a gene; V was cut back by 5 bases and J by 3 bases. Germline V gives CDR1 SGHAT, CDR2 FQDESV (reference sequence). CDR3 size: 16 residues. CDR3 sequence: CASSPIPQGANYEQYF. The CDR3, as DNA: TGTGCCAGCAGCCCCATTCCACAGGGGGCCAACTACGAGCAGTACTTC.

This clonotype was counted ten times or more. The chain employs TRBV29-1 and TRBJ1-2; D remains ambiguous. This CDR3 spans 14 amino acids. Trimming removed 4 bases at V and 2 bases at J, with 14 bases between. Looked up from germline, CDR1 is SQVTM and CDR2 is ANQGSEA. The CDR3 nucleotides read TGCAGCGTTGTAATAGGGCTTTCAAACTATGGCTACACCTTC. Amino acids: CSVVIGLSNYGYTF.

The rearrangement links TRBV28 to TRBJ2-7, with 8 bases identical to TRBD2. This CDR3 has 15 amino acids. The junction had 14 bases not matched to a gene; V was cut back by 9 bases and J by 4 bases. CDR1 MDHEN and CDR2 SYDVKM come from the germline V gene. CDR3 sequence: CARTPGGGLTYEQYF. Written as DNA, the CDR3 is TGTGCCAGAACCCCCGGGGGGGGGCTTACATACGAGCAGTACTTC. Filled out from reference TRBV28 and TRBJ2-7, the complete variable domain reads DVKVTQSSRYLVKRTGEKVFLECVQDMDHENMFWYRQDPGLGLRLIYFSYDVKMKEKGDIPEGYSVSREKKERFSLILESASTNQTSMYLCARTPGGGLTYEQYFGPGTRLTVT.

In regard to this clonotype: This may come from a read error, since a much larger clone is one base off. CDR3 in amino acids: CSAPHRYQETQYF. DNA of the CDR3: TGCAGTGCCCCCCACAGGTACCAAGAGACCCAGTACTTC. The V call is TRBV20-1, the J call TRBJ2-5; D may be TRBD1 (5 bases). This CDR3 is built from 13 residues. Trimming cost V 6 bases and J 0 bases, with 11 bases left between them. From germline, CDR1 is DFQATT and CDR2 SNEGSKA (reference sequence).